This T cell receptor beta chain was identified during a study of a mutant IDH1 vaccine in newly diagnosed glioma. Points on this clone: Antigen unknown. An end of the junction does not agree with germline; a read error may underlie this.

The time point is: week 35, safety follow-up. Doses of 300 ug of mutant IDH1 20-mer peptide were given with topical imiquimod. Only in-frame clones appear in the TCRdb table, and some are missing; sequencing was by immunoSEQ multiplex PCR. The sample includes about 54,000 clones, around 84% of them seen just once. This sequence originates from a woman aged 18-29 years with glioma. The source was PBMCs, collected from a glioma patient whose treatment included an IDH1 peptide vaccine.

The CDR3 loop is CAIGGGRGINLSF. DNA of the CDR3: TGTGCCATTGGGGGTGGGAGAGGGATTAACTTGTCCTTC. The rearrangement uses TRBV7-2 and TRBJ1-2; weak D call: TRBD1 (5 bases). CDR3 size: 13 residues. CDR1 SGHTA and CDR2 FQGNSA come from the germline V gene.